Included here is one TCR beta chain sequence, with context. The data belong to a study of T cell changes during pregnancy in multiple sclerosis. The germline CDR1 and CDR2 sequences are SGHTA and FQGNSA. Trimming shortened V by 5 bases and J by 2 bases, and 13 bases separated the two germline ends. The CDR3 runs to 15 residues. TCRdb's copy holds only in-frame clones and misses some; the assay was immunoSEQ multiplex PCR. Of 80,000 to 130,000 clones listed, 94% are singletons. Sequencing used peripheral blood, obtained before pregnancy. This sequence joins TRBV7-2 and TRBJ2-1; the D gene is possibly TRBD1 (8 bases). The sequence derives from a female donor with multiple sclerosis, enrolled in a pregnancy study. CDR3 nucleotides: TGTGCCAGCAGCCGGGAGGACAGGGCCTACAATGAGCAGTTCTTC. It yields the protein CASSREDRAYNEQFF.